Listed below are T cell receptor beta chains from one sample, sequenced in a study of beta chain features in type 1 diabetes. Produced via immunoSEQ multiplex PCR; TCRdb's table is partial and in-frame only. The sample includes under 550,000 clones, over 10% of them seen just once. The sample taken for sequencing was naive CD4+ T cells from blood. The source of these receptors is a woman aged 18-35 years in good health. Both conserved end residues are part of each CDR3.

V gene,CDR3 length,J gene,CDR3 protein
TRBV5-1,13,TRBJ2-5,CASRPRGQETQYF
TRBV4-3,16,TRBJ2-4,CASSQDGRFAKNIQYF
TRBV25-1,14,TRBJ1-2,CASSLRGQGNGYTF
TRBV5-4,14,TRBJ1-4,CASSFPGEGEKLFF
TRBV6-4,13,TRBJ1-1,CASSTKMNTEAFF
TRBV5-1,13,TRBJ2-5,CASSHGPQETQYF
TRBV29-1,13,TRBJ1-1,CSASWGMNTEAFF
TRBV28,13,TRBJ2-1,CASSGGLGNEQFF
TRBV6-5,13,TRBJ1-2,CASSPQREGGYTF
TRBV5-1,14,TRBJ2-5,CASSALAGGETQYF
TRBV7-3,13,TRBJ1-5,CASSRGPREPQHF
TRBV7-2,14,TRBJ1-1,CASSLRTGNTEAFF
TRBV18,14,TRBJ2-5,CASSPPPAQETQYF